The 18 T cell receptor beta chains in this list originate from one sample, sequenced in a study of T cell changes during pregnancy in multiple sclerosis. Data came from immunoSEQ multiplex PCR; TCRdb stores just in-frame clones and leaves some out. The data contain fewer than 150,000 clones, roughly 95% of them seen just once; the ten biggest clones take up over 0.35%. The material was peripheral blood, obtained after pregnancy. Source of these receptors: a female donor with multiple sclerosis, enrolled in a pregnancy study.

The chain carries TRBV9 and TRBJ2-3; D uncertain. In germline, CDR1 is SGDLS, CDR2 YYNGEE. The CDR3 spans 13 residues. V was shortened by 5 bases and J by 1 base, with 8 bases between the two germline ends. CDR3 sequence reads: CASSPPRTDTQYF. The CDR3 region has the DNA TGTGCCAGCAGTCCTCCCCGCACAGATACGCAGTATTTT.

This chain connects TRBV5-4 to TRBJ1-1; no firm D call. The germline V gene has CDR1 SGHNT and CDR2 YYREEE (reference sequence). The CDR3 has 14 residues. V was shortened by 7 bases and J by 1 base, with 14 bases between the two germline ends. CDR3 region: CASSVLVKNTEAFF. The CDR3 DNA sequence: TGTGCCAGCTCCGTGTTAGTGAAGAACACTGAAGCTTTCTTT.

The V call is TRBV7-2, the J call TRBJ2-2; a weak D match, TRBD2 (6 bases). CDR1 SGHTA and CDR2 FQGNSA come from the germline V gene. The CDR3 has 14 residues. V dropped 0 bases and J dropped 7 bases, with 9 bases sitting between them. In DNA form, the CDR3 reads TGTGCCAGCAGCTTAGCGCTGGAGGGCGGGGAGCTGTTTTTT. Residues: CASSLALEGGELFF.

The chain joins TRBV4-2 to TRBJ2-7, with D uncertain. The CDR3 loop spans 15 amino acids. Trimming shortened V by 0 bases and J by 3 bases, and 12 bases separated the two germline ends. Germline V gene lookup returns CDR1 LGHNA and CDR2 YNFKEQ. The CDR3 DNA follows: TGTGCCAGCAGCCAAGATATAACAGAATACTACGAGCAGTACTTC. This encodes CASSQDITEYYEQYF.

The rearrangement uses TRBV29-1 and TRBJ2-3; perhaps TRBD2 as D (5 bases). V dropped 0 bases and J dropped 0 bases, with 10 bases sitting between them. The germline gives CDR1 SQVTM, CDR2 ANQGSEA. CDR3 size: 15 residues. This chain's CDR3 is CSVEDLGVSTDTQYF. As DNA, the CDR3 is TGCAGCGTTGAAGATCTGGGAGTGAGCACAGATACGCAGTATTTT.

The genes are TRBV25-1 and TRBJ2-1, with D maybe TRBD2 (5 bases). Germline values: CDR1 MGHDK, CDR2 SYGVNS. The V end lost 1 base, the J end lost 5 bases, and 15 bases lay between the germline ends. The CDR3 runs 16 residues. The CDR3 sequence: CASSEFLGLNDNEQFF. The CDR3 region has the DNA TGTGCCAGCAGTGAATTTCTCGGACTCAATGACAATGAGCAGTTCTTC.

The CDR3 reads CASSRTGPDTQYF. Here the CDR3 DNA reads TGCGCCAGCAGCAGGACAGGCCCAGATACGCAGTATTTT. The chain couples TRBV5-1 to TRBJ2-3; 7 nucleotides match TRBD1. CDR1 is SGHRS, CDR2 YFSETQ, per germline. The CDR3 contains 13 residues. V lost 4 bases and J lost 4; bases outside the gene matches: 3.

This clone came up a few times. The J gene is TRBJ1-4, the V gene TRBV4-2, with 9 bases that match TRBD1. Germline lookup yields CDR1 LGHNA and CDR2 YNFKEQ. CDR3 length: 16 residues. Trimming cost V 3 bases and J 7 bases; bases outside gene matches: 9. The CDR3, as DNA: TGTGCCAGCAGCCAGCCTCCGGGACAGGGACCTGAAAAACTGTTTTTT. It codes for CASSQPPGQGPEKLFF.

The chain couples TRBV10-3 to TRBJ1-3; 7 bases map to TRBD1. V was clipped by 2 bases and J by 2 bases; unmatched bases: 6. There are 16 residues in the CDR3. Looked up from germline, CDR1 is ENHRY and CDR2 is SYGVKD. The DNA of the CDR3 is TGTGCCATCAGTGAGGCGGGACAGATAACTGGAAACACCATATATTTT. Translating gives CAISEAGQITGNTIYF.

The J gene is TRBJ2-7, the V gene TRBV7-8; the match to TRBD2 covers 13 bases. This CDR3 contains 18 residues. Germline V gene sequence: CDR1 SGHVS, CDR2 FQNEAQ. The ends lost 5 bases at V and 6 bases at J; junction bases unmatched: 16. The CDR3 spells CASSTRTSGRGSGREQYF. CDR3 sequence (DNA): TGTGCCAGCAGCACACGGACTAGCGGGAGAGGGTCTGGTCGCGAGCAGTACTTC.

This rearrangement joins TRBV27 to TRBJ2-1; 8 bases are a match to TRBD2. The germline V gene has CDR1 MNHEY and CDR2 SMNVEV (reference sequence). Unmatched junction bases numbered 12, after V lost 5 bases and J lost 6 bases. The CDR3 is made up of 16 amino acids. CDR3 loop: CASSPNTGGPGNEQFF. The CDR3 DNA reads as TGTGCCAGCAGTCCCAATACGGGAGGGCCAGGCAATGAGCAGTTCTTC.

The genes are TRBV7-2 and TRBJ2-7, with 7 bases identical to TRBD2. CDR3 length: 14 amino acids. Unmatched junction bases numbered 4, after V lost 1 base and J lost 4 bases. Germline V gives CDR1 SGHTA, CDR2 FQGNSA. The CDR3 DNA follows: TGTGCCAGCAGCTTAGGCGGGGGAGGATACGAGCAGTACTTC. Translating it yields CASSLGGGGYEQYF.

This chain links TRBV4-1 with TRBJ2-3; weak D call: TRBD1 (7 bases). With 4 bases removed from V and 6 bases from J, the gap between germline ends came to 14 bases. Germline assignment: CDR1 MGHRA and CDR2 YSYEKL. The CDR3 extends over 14 amino acids. As DNA, the CDR3 is TGCGCCAGCAGCCCCGACAGGGCGGGGGATACGCAGTATTTT. It encodes CASSPDRAGDTQYF.

The V call is TRBV27, the J call TRBJ2-1; no clear D. Germline V gives CDR1 MNHEY, CDR2 SMNVEV (reference sequence). V dropped 5 bases and J dropped 8 bases, with 7 bases sitting between them. This CDR3 spans 11 amino acids. CDR3 DNA: TGTGCCAGCAGTCTGGGCGATGAGCAGTTCTTC. It codes for CASSLGDEQFF.

V usage is TRBV28 and J usage is TRBJ1-5; 8 nucleotides match TRBD1. Trimming at V came to 2 bases and at J to 6 bases, leaving 9 bases not matched to a gene. Germline V lookup: CDR1 MDHEN, CDR2 SYDVKM. This CDR3 spans 16 amino acids. The CDR3 region has the DNA TGTGCCAGCAGTTTACAGGGGGCGGGTGCTAGTCAGCCCCAGCATTTT. Translating gives CASSLQGAGASQPQHF.

J is TRBJ1-1 and V is TRBV7-2, with D unresolved. Germline V gives CDR1 SGHTA, CDR2 FQGNSA. The CDR3 is made up of 14 amino acids. The V end was cut by 4 bases, the J end by 1 base, with 10 bases between. CDR3 in DNA: TGTGCCAGCAGCTCCAGGCCCCCGAACACTGAAGCTTTCTTT. This codes for CASSSRPPNTEAFF.

This sequence joins TRBV5-1 and TRBJ2-1; 8 nucleotides match TRBD2. The germline V gene encodes CDR1 SGHRS and CDR2 YFSETQ. This CDR3 spans 15 amino acids. V lost 4 bases and J lost 8; bases outside the gene matches: 11. CDR3 region: CASSEGTRFFDEQFF. Here the CDR3 DNA reads TGCGCCAGCAGCGAAGGGACTAGATTTTTCGATGAGCAGTTCTTC.

The genes are TRBV7-9 and TRBJ2-1; TRBD2 matches at 9 bases. Germline assignment: CDR1 SEHNR and CDR2 FQNEAQ (reference sequence). V lost 5 bases and J lost 7; bases outside the gene matches: 9. This CDR3 contains 15 residues. This CDR3 is CASSLAGLAQNEQFF. DNA for the CDR3: TGTGCCAGCAGCCTCGCGGGACTAGCCCAGAATGAGCAGTTCTTC.